This section outlines one T cell receptor beta chain sequence together with its context. CDR3 size: 16 residues. Trimming cost V 4 bases and J 2 bases; bases outside gene matches: 11. Germline CDR1 is GTSNPN and CDR2 is SVGIG (reference sequence). Profiling relied on immunoSEQ multiplex PCR, and the TCRdb table lists in-frame clones only, not all of them. The sample has about 61,000 clones; approximately 97% are singletons. The sample is drawn from a study of technical replicates of blood from four donors. The gene calls are TRBV30 and TRBJ2-5, with TRBD2 identical over 9 bases. The sequenced sample was T cells isolated from PBMCs. This receptor was obtained from a human donor in good health. CDR3 sequence (DNA): TGTGCCTGGAAATACGGCGGGAGGGCCCAACAAGAGACCCAGTACTTC. Its protein product is CAWKYGGRAQQETQYF.